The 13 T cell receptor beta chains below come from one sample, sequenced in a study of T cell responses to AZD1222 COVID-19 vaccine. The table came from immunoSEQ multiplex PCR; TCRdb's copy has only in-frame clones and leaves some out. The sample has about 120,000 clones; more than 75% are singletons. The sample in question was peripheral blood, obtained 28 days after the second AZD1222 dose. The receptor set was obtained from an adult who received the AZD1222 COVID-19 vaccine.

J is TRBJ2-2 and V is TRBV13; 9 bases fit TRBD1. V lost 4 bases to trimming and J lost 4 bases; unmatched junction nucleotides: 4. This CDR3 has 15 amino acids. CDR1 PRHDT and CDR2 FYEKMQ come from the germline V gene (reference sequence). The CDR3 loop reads CASSSDRGVTGELFF. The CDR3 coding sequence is TGTGCCAGCAGCTCGGACAGGGGAGTCACCGGGGAGCTGTTTTTT. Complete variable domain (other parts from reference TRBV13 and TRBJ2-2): AAGVIQSPRHLIKEKRETATLKCYPIPRHDTVYWYQQGPGQDPQFLISFYEKMQSDKGSIPDRFSAQQFSDYHSELNMSSLELGDSALYFCASSSDRGVTGELFFGEGSRLTVL.

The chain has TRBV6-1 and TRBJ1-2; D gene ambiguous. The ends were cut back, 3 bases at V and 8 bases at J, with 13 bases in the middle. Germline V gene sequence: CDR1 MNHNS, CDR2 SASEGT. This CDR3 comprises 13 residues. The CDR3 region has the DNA TGTGCCAGCAGTGAGAACGGCCTGAGGGGCTACACCTTC. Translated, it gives CASSENGLRGYTF.

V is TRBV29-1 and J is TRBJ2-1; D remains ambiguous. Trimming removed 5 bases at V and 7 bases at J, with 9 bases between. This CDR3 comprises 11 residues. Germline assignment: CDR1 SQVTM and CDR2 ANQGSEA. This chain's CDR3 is CSVKRSNEQFF. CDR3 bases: TGCAGCGTTAAAAGGAGTAATGAGCAGTTCTTC.

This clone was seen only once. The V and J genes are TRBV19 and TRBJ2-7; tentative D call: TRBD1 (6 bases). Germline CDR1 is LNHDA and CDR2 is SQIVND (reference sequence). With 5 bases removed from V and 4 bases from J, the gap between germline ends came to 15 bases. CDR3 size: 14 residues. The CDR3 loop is CASSSQGASYEQYF. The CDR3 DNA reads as TGTGCCAGTAGTTCACAGGGTGCCTCTTACGAGCAGTACTTC.

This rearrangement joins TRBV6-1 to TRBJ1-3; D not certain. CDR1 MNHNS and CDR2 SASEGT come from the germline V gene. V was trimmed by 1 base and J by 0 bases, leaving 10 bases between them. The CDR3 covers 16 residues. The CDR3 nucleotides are TGTGCCAGCAGTGAAGGGGCCACTTACTCTGGAAACACCATATATTTT. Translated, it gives CASSEGATYSGNTIYF.

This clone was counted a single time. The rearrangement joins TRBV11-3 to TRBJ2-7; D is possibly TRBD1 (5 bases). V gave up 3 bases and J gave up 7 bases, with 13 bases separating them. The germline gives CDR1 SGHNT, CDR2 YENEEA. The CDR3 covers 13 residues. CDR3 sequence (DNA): TGTGCCAGCAGCTTGTATCCAGGGAATGAGCAGTACTTC. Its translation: CASSLYPGNEQYF.

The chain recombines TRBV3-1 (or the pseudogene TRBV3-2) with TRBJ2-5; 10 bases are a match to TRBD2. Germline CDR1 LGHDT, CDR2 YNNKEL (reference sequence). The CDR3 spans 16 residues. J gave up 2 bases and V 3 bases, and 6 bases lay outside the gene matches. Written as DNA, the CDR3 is TGTGCCAGCAGCCATCGACCGGGACTAGCGCAAGAGACCCAGTACTTC. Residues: CASSHRPGLAQETQYF.

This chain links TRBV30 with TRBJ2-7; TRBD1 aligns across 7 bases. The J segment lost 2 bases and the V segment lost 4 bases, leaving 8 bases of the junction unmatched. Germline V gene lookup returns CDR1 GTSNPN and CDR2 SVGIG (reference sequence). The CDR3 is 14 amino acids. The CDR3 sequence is CAWKRGQHTYEQYF. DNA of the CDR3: TGTGCCTGGAAGAGGGGACAGCATACCTACGAGCAGTACTTC.

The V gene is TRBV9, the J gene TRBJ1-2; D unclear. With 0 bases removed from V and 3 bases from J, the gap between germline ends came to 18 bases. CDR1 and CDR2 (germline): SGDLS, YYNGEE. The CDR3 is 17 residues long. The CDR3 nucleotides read TGTGCCAGCAGCGTAGGAGGGTCGAAGGGTTGGGACTATGGCTACACCTTC. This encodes CASSVGGSKGWDYGYTF.

CDR3 in amino acids: CASSFQREETQYF. CDR3 sequence (DNA): TGTGCCAGCAGCTTCCAGCGGGAAGAGACCCAGTACTTC. The chain couples TRBV7-3 to TRBJ2-5, with a weak D call TRBD2 (6 bases). V lost 3 bases and J 3 bases, leaving 8 bases between the germline ends. Per the germline V gene, CDR1 is SGHTA and CDR2 is FQGTGA. The CDR3 extends over 13 amino acids.

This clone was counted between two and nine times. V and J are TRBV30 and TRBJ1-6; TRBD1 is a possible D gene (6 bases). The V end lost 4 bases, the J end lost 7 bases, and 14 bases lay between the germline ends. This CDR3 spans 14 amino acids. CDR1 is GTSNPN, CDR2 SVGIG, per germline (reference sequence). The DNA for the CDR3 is TGTGCCTGGACCTTCACAGGGCGAAATTCACCCCTCCACTTT. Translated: CAWTFTGRNSPLHF.

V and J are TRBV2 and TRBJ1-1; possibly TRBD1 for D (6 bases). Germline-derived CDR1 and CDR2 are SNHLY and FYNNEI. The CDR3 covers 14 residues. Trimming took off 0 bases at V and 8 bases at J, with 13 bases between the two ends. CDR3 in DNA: TGTGCCAGCAGTGAAGCTCGCCAGAGGGGGGAAGCTTTCTTT. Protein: CASSEARQRGEAFF.

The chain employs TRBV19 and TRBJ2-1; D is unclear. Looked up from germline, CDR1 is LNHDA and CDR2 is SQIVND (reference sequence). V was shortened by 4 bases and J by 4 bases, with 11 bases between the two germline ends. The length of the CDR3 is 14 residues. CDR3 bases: TGTGCCAGTAGTACCCAAGACTGGTACAATGAGCAGTTCTTC. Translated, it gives CASSTQDWYNEQFF.